This TCR beta chain was recorded in a study of identical twins. A universal primer binding site was introduced by template switching. The final cDNA contained unique molecular identifiers. TCRdb itself ran the 5' RACE reads through MiXCR, one entry per CDR3 protein. Of under 800,000 distinct CDR3 sequences in the sample, around 20% were seen once. Deletions cut 0 bases from V and 3 bases from J, with 9 bases between. Germline assignment: CDR1 MNHEY and CDR2 SVGEGT. This CDR3 is 14 amino acids long. This clonotype is medium-sized by share. The same data also contributed to another study, on T cells expressing NK-cell markers. As that report states: The eight sequenced donors comprised seven who were HCMV-seropositive and one who was seronegative. The authors restricted sorting to alpha-beta TCR T cells with an anti-gamma-delta TCR antibody in several experiments.

The rearrangement uses TRBV6-2 or TRBV6-3 and TRBJ2-7; tentative D call: TRBD2 (5 bases). The material sequenced was PBMCs. This TCR was sampled from a young woman in good health. CDR3 protein: CASSYSGEVYEQYF. The CDR3 DNA follows: TGTGCCAGCAGTTACTCGGGAGAAGTCTACGAGCAGTACTTC.